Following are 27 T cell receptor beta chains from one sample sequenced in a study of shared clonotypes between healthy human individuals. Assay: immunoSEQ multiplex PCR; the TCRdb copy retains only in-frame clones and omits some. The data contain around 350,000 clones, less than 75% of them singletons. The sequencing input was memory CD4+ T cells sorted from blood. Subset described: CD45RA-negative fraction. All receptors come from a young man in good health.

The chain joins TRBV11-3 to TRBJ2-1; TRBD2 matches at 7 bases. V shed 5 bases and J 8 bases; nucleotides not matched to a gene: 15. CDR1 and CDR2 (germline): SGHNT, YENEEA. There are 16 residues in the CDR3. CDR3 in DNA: TGTGCCAGCAGCACCTCCGGGCGCGGTGGGGGGGATGAGCAGTTCTTC. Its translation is CASSTSGRGGGDEQFF.

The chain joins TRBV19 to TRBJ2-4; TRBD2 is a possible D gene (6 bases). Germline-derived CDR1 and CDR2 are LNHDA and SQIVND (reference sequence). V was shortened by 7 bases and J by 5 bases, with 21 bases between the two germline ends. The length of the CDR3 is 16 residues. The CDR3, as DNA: TGTGCCAGTACCCCAGGAATGGGAGGTAGCCAAAACATTCAGTACTTC. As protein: CASTPGMGGSQNIQYF.

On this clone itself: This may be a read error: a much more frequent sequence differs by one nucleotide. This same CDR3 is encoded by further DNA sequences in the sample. The CDR3 DNA reads TGTGCCAGCAGCTTAGGGGACGGTTACGAGCAGTACTTC. The encoded protein is CASSLGDGYEQYF. This chain connects TRBV7-9 to TRBJ2-7; D may be TRBD1 or TRBD2 (5 bases each). V was cut by 1 base and J by 4 bases, with 8 bases left in between. Germline V CDR1 and CDR2: SEHNR, FQNEAQ (reference sequence). CDR3 size: 13 residues.

The CDR3 loop reads CSVAGLSLKSSYEQYF. The CDR3 DNA reads TGCAGCGTTGCGGGACTATCTCTTAAGAGCTCCTACGAGCAGTACTTC. The chain recombines TRBV29-1 with TRBJ2-7; TRBD2 matches 7 bases. Per the germline V gene, CDR1 is SQVTM and CDR2 is ANQGSEA. With V trimmed by 4 bases and J by 0 bases, 12 bases remained unmatched. This CDR3 contains 16 residues.

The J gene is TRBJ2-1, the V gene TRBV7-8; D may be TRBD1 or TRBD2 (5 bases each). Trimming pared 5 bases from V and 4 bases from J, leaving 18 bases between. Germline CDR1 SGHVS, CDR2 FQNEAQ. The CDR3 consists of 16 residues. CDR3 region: CASSAYRDGSYNEQFF. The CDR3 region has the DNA TGTGCCAGCAGCGCCTACCGGGACGGAAGTTACAATGAGCAGTTCTTC.

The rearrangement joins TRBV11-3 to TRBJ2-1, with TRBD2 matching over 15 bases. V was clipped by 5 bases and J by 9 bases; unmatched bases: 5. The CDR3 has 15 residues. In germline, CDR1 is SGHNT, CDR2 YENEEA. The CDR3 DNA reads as TGTGCCAGCAGCCACGGACTAGCGGGAGGGGGTGAGCAGTTCTTC. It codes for CASSHGLAGGGEQFF.

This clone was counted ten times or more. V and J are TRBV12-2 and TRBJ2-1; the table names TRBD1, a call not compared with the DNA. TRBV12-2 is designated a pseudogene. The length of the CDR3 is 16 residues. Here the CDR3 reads CASRLGGHPPRNEQFF. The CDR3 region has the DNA TGTGCAAGTCGCTTAGGTGGGCACCCTCCGCGCAATGAGCAGTTCTTC.

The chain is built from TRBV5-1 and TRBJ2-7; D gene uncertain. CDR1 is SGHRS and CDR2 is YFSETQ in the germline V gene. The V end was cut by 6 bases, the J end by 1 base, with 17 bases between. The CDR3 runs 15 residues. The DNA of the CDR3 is TGCGCCAGCACCCCATGGCCACAGAGTTCCTACGAGCAGTACTTC. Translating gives CASTPWPQSSYEQYF.

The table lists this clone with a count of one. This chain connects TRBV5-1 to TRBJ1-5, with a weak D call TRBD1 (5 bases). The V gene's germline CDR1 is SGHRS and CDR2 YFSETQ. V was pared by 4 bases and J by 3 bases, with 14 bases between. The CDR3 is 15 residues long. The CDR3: CASSRGGADNQPQHF. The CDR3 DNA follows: TGCGCCAGCAGCCGTGGAGGGGCGGACAATCAGCCCCAGCATTTT.

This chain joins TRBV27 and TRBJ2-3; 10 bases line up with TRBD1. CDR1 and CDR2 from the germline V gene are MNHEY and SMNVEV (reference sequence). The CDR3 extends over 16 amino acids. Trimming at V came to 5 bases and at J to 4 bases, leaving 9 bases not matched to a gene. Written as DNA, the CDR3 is TGTGCCAGCAGTCCCCTACCGGGACAGGGGTCAGATACGCAGTATTTT. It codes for CASSPLPGQGSDTQYF.

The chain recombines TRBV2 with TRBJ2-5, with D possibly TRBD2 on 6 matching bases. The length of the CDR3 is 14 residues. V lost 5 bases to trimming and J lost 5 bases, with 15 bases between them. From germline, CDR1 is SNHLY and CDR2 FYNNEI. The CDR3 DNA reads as TGTGCCAGCAGTTCCCGGAGGGGCGGTGAGACCCAGTACTTC. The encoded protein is CASSSRRGGETQYF.

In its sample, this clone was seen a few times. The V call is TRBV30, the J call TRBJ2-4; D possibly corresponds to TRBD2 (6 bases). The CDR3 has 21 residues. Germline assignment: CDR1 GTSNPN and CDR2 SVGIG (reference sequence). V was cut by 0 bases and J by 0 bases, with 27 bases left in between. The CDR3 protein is CAWSVGGREVRRILAKNIQYF. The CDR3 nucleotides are TGTGCCTGGAGTGTAGGAGGGCGCGAGGTCCGACGGATACTAGCCAAAAACATTCAGTACTTC.

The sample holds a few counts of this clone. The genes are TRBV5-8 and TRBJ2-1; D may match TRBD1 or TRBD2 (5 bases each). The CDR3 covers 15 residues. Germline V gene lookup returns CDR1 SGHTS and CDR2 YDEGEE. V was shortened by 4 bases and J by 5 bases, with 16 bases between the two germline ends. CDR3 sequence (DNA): TGTGCCAGCAGCCTGACGTCGGGGCCCGACAATGAGCAGTTCTTC. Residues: CASSLTSGPDNEQFF.

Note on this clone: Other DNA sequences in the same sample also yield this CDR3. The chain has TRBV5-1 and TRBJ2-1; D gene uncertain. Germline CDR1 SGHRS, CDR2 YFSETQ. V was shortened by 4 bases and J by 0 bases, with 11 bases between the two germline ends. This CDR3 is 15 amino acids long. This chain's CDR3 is CASSPLGSSYNEQFF. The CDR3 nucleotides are TGCGCCAGCAGCCCCCTAGGTAGCTCCTACAATGAGCAGTTCTTC.

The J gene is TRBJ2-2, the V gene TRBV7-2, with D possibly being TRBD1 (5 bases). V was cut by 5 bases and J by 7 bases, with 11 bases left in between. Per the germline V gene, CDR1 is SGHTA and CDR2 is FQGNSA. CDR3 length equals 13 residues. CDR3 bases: TGTGCCAGCAGCCAATCAGGGATCGGGGAGCTGTTTTTT. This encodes CASSQSGIGELFF. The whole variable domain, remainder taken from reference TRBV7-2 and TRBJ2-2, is GAGVSQSPSNKVTEKGKDVELRCDPISGHTALYWYRQSLGQGLEFLIYFQGNSAPDKSGLPSDRFSAERTGGSVSTLTIQRTQQEDSAVYLCASSQSGIGELFFGEGSRLTVL.

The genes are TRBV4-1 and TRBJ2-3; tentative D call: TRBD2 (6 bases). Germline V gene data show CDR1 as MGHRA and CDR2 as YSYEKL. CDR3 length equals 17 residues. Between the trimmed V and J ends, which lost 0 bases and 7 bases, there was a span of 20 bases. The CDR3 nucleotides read TGCGCCAGCAGCCAAGAGAGGGATTGGCGGGGTCCAAATACGCAGTATTTT. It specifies CASSQERDWRGPNTQYF.

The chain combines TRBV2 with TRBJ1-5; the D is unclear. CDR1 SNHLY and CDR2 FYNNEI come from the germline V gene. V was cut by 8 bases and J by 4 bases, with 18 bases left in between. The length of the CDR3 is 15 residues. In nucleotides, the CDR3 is TGTGCCAGCTCTTCGAATAGGGCCACAAATCAGCCCCAGCATTTT. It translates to CASSSNRATNQPQHF.

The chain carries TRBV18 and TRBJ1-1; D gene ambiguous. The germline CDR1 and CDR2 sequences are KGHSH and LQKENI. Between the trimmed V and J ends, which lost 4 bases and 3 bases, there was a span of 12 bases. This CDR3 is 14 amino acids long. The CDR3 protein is CASSLSRGDTEAFF. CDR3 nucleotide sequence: TGTGCCAGCTCACTCTCTCGGGGAGACACTGAAGCTTTCTTT.

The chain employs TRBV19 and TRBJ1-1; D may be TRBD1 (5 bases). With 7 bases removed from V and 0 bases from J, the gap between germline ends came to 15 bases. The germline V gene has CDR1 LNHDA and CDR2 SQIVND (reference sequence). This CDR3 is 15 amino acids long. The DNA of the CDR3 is TGTGCCAGTAAAGCAGGGAGAAACATGAACACTGAAGCTTTCTTT. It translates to CASKAGRNMNTEAFF.

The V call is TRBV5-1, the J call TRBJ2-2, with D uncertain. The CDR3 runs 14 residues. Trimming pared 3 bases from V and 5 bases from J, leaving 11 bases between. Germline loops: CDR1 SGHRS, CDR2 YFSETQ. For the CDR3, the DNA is TGCGCCAGCAGCTCCTACAGTGCTACCGGGGAGCTGTTTTTT. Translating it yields CASSSYSATGELFF.

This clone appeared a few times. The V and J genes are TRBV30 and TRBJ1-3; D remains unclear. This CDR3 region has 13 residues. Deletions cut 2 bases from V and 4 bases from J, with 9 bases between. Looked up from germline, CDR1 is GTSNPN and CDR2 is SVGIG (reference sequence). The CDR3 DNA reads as TGTGCCTGGAGTCGGCCCCGGGGAAACACCATATATTTT. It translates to CAWSRPRGNTIYF.

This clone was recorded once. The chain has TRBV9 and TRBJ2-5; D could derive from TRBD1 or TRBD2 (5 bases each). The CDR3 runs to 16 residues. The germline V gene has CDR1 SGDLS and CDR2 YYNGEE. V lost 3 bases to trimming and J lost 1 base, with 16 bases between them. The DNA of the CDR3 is TGTGCCAGCAGCGCGATAACCGGGACCCGCCAAGAGACCCAGTACTTC. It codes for CASSAITGTRQETQYF.

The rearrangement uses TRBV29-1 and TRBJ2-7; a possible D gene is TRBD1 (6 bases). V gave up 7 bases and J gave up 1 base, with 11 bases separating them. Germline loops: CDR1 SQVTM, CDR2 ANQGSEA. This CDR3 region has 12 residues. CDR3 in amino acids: CSAATGSYEQYF. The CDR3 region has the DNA TGCAGCGCCGCGACAGGATCCTACGAGCAGTACTTC.

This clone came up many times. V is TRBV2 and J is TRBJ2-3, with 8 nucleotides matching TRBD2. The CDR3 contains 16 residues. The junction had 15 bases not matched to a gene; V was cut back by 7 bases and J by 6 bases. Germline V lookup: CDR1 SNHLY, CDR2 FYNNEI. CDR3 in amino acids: CASTGRLARVGDTQYF. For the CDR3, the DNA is TGTGCCAGCACCGGCCGACTAGCGCGCGTAGGGGATACGCAGTATTTT. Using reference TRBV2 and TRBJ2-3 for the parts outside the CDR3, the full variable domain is EPEVTQTPSHQVTQMGQEVILRCVPISNHLYFYWYRQILGQKVEFLVSFYNNEISEKSEIFDDQFSVERPDGSNFTLKIRSTKLEDSAMYFCASTGRLARVGDTQYFGPGTRLTVL.

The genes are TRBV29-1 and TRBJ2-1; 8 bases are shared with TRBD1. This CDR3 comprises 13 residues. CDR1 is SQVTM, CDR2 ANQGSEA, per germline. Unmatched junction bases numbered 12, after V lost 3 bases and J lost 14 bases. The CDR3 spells CSVDLGQGADKFF. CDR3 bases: TGCAGCGTTGATCTGGGTCAGGGGGCAGACAAGTTCTTC.

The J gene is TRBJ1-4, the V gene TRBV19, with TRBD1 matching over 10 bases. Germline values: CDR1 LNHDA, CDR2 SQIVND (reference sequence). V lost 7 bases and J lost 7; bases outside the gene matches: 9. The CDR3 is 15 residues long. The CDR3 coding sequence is TGTGCCAGTAACCACGGACAGGGGGGTACTGAAAAACTGTTTTTT. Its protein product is CASNHGQGGTEKLFF. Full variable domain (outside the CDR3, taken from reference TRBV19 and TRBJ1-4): DGGITQSPKYLFRKEGQNVTLSCEQNLNHDAMYWYRQDPGQGLRLIYYSQIVNDFQKGDIAEGYSVSREKKESFPLTVTSAQKNPTAFYLCASNHGQGGTEKLFFGSGTQLSVL.

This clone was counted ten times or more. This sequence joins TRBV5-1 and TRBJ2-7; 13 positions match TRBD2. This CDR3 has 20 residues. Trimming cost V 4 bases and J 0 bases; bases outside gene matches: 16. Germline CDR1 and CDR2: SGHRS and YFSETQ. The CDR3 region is CASSDTGTSGIRSLSYEQYF. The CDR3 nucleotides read TGCGCCAGCAGCGACACCGGGACTAGCGGGATCCGCAGCCTCTCCTACGAGCAGTACTTC.